The clone carrying this T cell receptor beta chain was picked up many times. This sample is part of a study of neurological immune-mediated disorders. CDR1 and CDR2 (germline): SGHTA, FQGNSA. V lost 0 bases and J lost 4; bases outside the gene matches: 3. CDR3 length equals 15 residues. TCRdb reprocessed the 5' RACE reads via MiXCR and lists one record per CDR3 protein. The sample holds roughly 60,000 distinct CDR3 sequences; 3% to 4% are singletons and the top ten take over 2%. Source material: PBMCs. The source of this sequence is a woman between 50 and 59 years old with multiple sclerosis. This chain links TRBV7-2 with TRBJ2-7; the match to TRBD2 covers 10 bases. This chain's CDR3 is CASSLAGTSAYEQYF. CDR3 DNA: TGTGCCAGCAGCTTAGCGGGGACTAGCGCATACGAGCAGTACTTC.